These 24 T cell receptor beta chains were sequenced from one sample in a study of blood T cell repertoires in COVID-19. The protocol was immunoSEQ multiplex PCR, while the TCRdb copy is restricted to in-frame clones and leaves out a portion. This table has just over 150,000 clones, 88% appearing once. The sequenced sample was PBMCs or T cells enriched from blood (not recorded which). These receptors came from a woman between 45 and 60 years old who had recovered from COVID-19.

The gene calls are TRBV7-3 and TRBJ1-6; TRBD1 is a possible D gene (6 bases). Per the germline V gene, CDR1 is SGHTA and CDR2 is FQGTGA. V was trimmed by 6 bases and J by 10 bases, leaving 16 bases between them. This CDR3 has 14 residues. Written as DNA, the CDR3 is TGTGCCAGCAGTTATCAGGGGAGGGAGTCACCCCTCCACTTT. Its translation is CASSYQGRESPLHF.

The rearrangement joins TRBV7-2 to TRBJ2-4, with TRBD2 identical over 11 bases. The CDR3 has 15 residues. The V gene end was trimmed by 5 bases and the J gene end by 10 bases; junction bases not matched to a gene: 10. From germline, CDR1 is SGHTA and CDR2 FQGNSA. DNA of the CDR3: TGTGCCAGCAGCCCTAGCGGGGGGCAGGGTAATATTCAGTACTTC. It translates to CASSPSGGQGNIQYF.

The chain links TRBV6-5 to TRBJ1-3, with a tentative D call TRBD1 (5 bases). The CDR3 has 15 residues. Germline lookup yields CDR1 MNHEY and CDR2 SVGAGI. V lost 4 bases and J 4 bases, leaving 14 bases between the germline ends. CDR3 bases: TGTGCCAGCAGTTGGACCCCTGGGGCAGGAAACACCATATATTTT. Translation gives CASSWTPGAGNTIYF.

The rearrangement joins TRBV6-2 or TRBV6-3 to TRBJ1-1; 7 bases line up with TRBD1. The V and J ends lost 4 bases and 6 bases, in that order; junction bases with no gene match: 5. Germline CDR1 MNHEY, CDR2 SVGEGT. The CDR3 runs to 13 residues. This CDR3 reads CASSSRTGAEAFF. The DNA of the CDR3 is TGTGCCAGCAGTTCACGTACAGGGGCTGAAGCTTTCTTT.

The CDR3 nucleotides are TGTGCCAGCAGCTTGGAGGTATTTAACACTGAAGCTTTCTTT. Its translation: CASSLEVFNTEAFF. This chain links TRBV7-2 with TRBJ1-1; the D is unclear. Trimming took 3 bases from V and 2 from J, leaving 10 bases between them. CDR1 is SGHTA, CDR2 FQGNSA, per germline. The CDR3 runs 14 residues.

CDR3 nucleotide sequence: TGTGCCAGCAGCCTCAGGACAGGCCTCAATAATTCACCCCTCCACTTT. It yields the protein CASSLRTGLNNSPLHF. The V call is TRBV5-6, the J call TRBJ1-6, with TRBD1 identical over 7 bases. Per germline, CDR1 SGHDT and CDR2 YYEEEE. The CDR3 has 16 residues. J lost 5 bases, V lost 4 bases, and 9 bases had no gene match.

CDR3 nucleotides: TGTGCCAGCAGAGGGACAGGCAATCAGCCCCAGCATTTT. Residues: CASRGTGNQPQHF. The chain uses TRBV12-3 or TRBV12-4 and TRBJ1-5; 7 bases are a match to TRBD1. This CDR3 has 13 residues. The junction had 1 base not matched to a gene; V was cut back by 6 bases and J by 2 bases.

The J gene is TRBJ1-1, the V gene TRBV30, with D possibly matching TRBD1 (5 bases). Trimming took 3 bases from V and 4 from J, leaving 15 bases between them. The length of the CDR3 is 14 residues. Germline-derived CDR1 and CDR2 are GTSNPN and SVGIG (reference sequence). CDR3 nucleotides: TGTGCCTGGAGCCCGGACCGGGGGTCCACTGAAGCTTTCTTT. Encoded protein: CAWSPDRGSTEAFF.

The chain joins TRBV6-5 to TRBJ1-2; D not resolved. The CDR3 covers 13 residues. V lost 4 bases to trimming and J lost 8 bases, with 14 bases between them. Germline CDR1 is MNHEY and CDR2 is SVGAGI. In DNA, the CDR3 is TGTGCCAGCAGTTGGGAGACAAGACGCGGCTACACCTTC. It specifies CASSWETRRGYTF.

Here the CDR3 DNA reads TGTGCCAGCAGTTACTTTTCGGGGGGTCAGCCCCAGCATTTT. Its protein is CASSYFSGGQPQHF. The chain has TRBV6-5 and TRBJ1-5, with D maybe TRBD1 (5 bases). There are 14 residues in the CDR3. V lost 1 base, J lost 6 bases, and 10 bases lay in between. Germline assignment: CDR1 MNHEY and CDR2 SVGAGI.

This clone came up once. The genes are TRBV4-1 and TRBJ2-7; 7 nucleotides match TRBD2. V lost 1 base, J lost 7 bases, and 22 bases stayed unmatched. This CDR3 spans 19 amino acids. Germline CDR1 and CDR2: MGHRA and YSYEKL. CDR3 sequence reads: CASSQARLGSGNRLEEQYF. CDR3 sequence (DNA): TGCGCCAGCAGCCAAGCAAGGTTGGGGAGCGGGAATCGCCTCGAGGAGCAGTACTTC.

The V gene is TRBV10-3, the J gene TRBJ1-1; D gene unclear. The CDR3 spans 14 residues. Trimming pared 8 bases from V and 5 bases from J, leaving 18 bases between. Germline V gene data show CDR1 as ENHRY and CDR2 as SYGVKD. The CDR3 coding sequence is TGTGCCATCGCCCAAGGAGGAGTATGGACTGAAGCTTTCTTT. Its translation is CAIAQGGVWTEAFF.

The chain recombines TRBV5-1 with TRBJ2-2; D remains ambiguous. With 5 bases removed from V and 0 bases from J, the gap between germline ends came to 11 bases. The germline CDR1 and CDR2 sequences are SGHRS and YFSETQ. The CDR3 spans 15 residues. DNA for the CDR3: TGCGCCAGCAGAGAGCAGGATGCGAACACCGGGGAGCTGTTTTTT. It translates to CASREQDANTGELFF.

The chain carries TRBV7-6 and TRBJ2-5; TRBD1 is a possible D gene (6 bases). The CDR3 loop spans 15 amino acids. The germline V gene encodes CDR1 SGHVS and CDR2 FNYEAQ. V was pared by 5 bases and J by 5 bases, with 18 bases between. The CDR3 here is CASSTRVQGQETQYF. The DNA for the CDR3 is TGTGCCAGCAGCACCCGAGTACAGGGTCAGGAGACCCAGTACTTC.

The chain joins TRBV4-3 to TRBJ1-5; the match to TRBD1 covers 7 bases. CDR1 and CDR2 (germline): LGHNA, YSLEER. With V trimmed by 4 bases and J by 2 bases, 2 bases remained unmatched. The CDR3 extends over 14 amino acids. As DNA, the CDR3 is TGCGCCAGCAGCCTAACAGGGGGCAATCAGCCCCAGCATTTT. Translation gives CASSLTGGNQPQHF.

CDR3 protein: CASSHSSLETQYF. The DNA of the CDR3 is TGTGCCAGCAGCCACTCTAGCTTAGAGACCCAGTACTTC. The rearrangement links TRBV14 to TRBJ2-5; D may be TRBD2 (5 bases). This CDR3 has 13 residues. Germline CDR1 is SGHDN and CDR2 is FVKESK. V was pared by 3 bases and J by 4 bases, with 9 bases between.

The chain is built from TRBV25-1 and TRBJ1-1, with 11 bases that match TRBD1. Germline V gene sequence: CDR1 MGHDK, CDR2 SYGVNS. CDR3 length: 16 residues. With V trimmed by 3 bases and J by 8 bases, 11 bases remained unmatched. CDR3 DNA sequence: TGTGCCAGCAGTGACACGCGAGGACAGGGGGCTGCAGAAGCTTTCTTT. This translates into CASSDTRGQGAAEAFF.

For the CDR3, the DNA is TGCGCCAGCAGCTTGGCCGGGACAGGCAACTATGGCTACACCTTC. Its protein is CASSLAGTGNYGYTF. The V call is TRBV5-1, the J call TRBJ1-2; TRBD1 matches at 8 bases. The CDR3 contains 15 residues. Germline CDR1 SGHRS, CDR2 YFSETQ. Trimming at V came to 0 bases and at J to 2 bases, leaving 3 bases not matched to a gene.

The rearrangement joins TRBV6-1 to TRBJ2-7; tentative D call: TRBD1 (6 bases). The CDR3 extends over 10 amino acids. Per germline, CDR1 MNHNS and CDR2 SASEGT. CDR3 coding DNA: TGTGGGGCAGGGGCGTACGAGCAGTACTTC. As protein: CGAGAYEQYF.

This clone was seen a single time. The V call is TRBV27, the J call TRBJ1-3; unclear D gene. The CDR3 loop spans 15 amino acids. Germline lookup yields CDR1 MNHEY and CDR2 SMNVEV (reference sequence). V lost 5 bases, J lost 0 bases, and 11 bases lay in between. This chain's CDR3 is CASSGRGVSGNTIYF. DNA for the CDR3: TGTGCCAGCAGTGGACGGGGAGTCTCTGGAAACACCATATATTTT.

V is TRBV19 and J is TRBJ1-4, with D perhaps matching TRBD1 (6 bases). Germline loops: CDR1 LNHDA, CDR2 SQIVND (reference sequence). The germline V and J ends were trimmed by 5 bases and 10 bases, with 8 bases remaining between them. The CDR3 runs 11 residues. The CDR3 loop is CASSEGVKLFF. The CDR3 DNA follows: TGTGCCAGTAGTGAGGGGGTAAAACTGTTTTTT.

The chain is built from TRBV5-4 and TRBJ2-7; D may be TRBD1 (6 bases). Germline V lookup: CDR1 SGHNT, CDR2 YYREEE (reference sequence). With 1 base removed from V and 3 bases from J, the gap between germline ends came to 11 bases. This CDR3 is 14 amino acids long. This chain's CDR3 is CASSLWVGGYEQYF. CDR3 DNA: TGTGCCAGCAGCTTGTGGGTAGGGGGCTACGAGCAGTACTTC.

This sequence joins TRBV19 and TRBJ1-1; 7 nucleotides agree with TRBD1. Trimming cost V 8 bases and J 9 bases; bases outside gene matches: 15. CDR1 is LNHDA and CDR2 is SQIVND in the germline V gene (reference sequence). The CDR3 contains 14 residues. This chain's CDR3 is CASQPTGTVSKAFF. CDR3 bases: TGTGCCAGTCAGCCGACAGGGACTGTATCAAAAGCTTTCTTT.

V usage is TRBV5-1 and J usage is TRBJ1-1; 8 bases agree with TRBD1. CDR1 and CDR2 (germline): SGHRS, YFSETQ. With V trimmed by 0 bases and J by 0 bases, 4 bases remained unmatched. The CDR3 totals 16 residues. CDR3 sequence (DNA): TGCGCCAGCAGCTTGGCCAAGACAGGGGTGAACACTGAAGCTTTCTTT. Translation gives CASSLAKTGVNTEAFF.